This is a list of T cell receptor beta chains from one sample in a study of T cell repertoires in cytomegalovirus infection. These TCRs' antigens remain unknown. TCRdb re-called the reads with MiXCR, one entry per CDR3 protein. This table has about 310,000 distinct CDR3 sequences, roughly 25% appearing once. This material consisted of cultured PBMCs, taken from culture after CMV antigen stimulation. These TCRs come from a human donor in good health (CMV status not recorded). Some clones in this sample may be carry-over from other donors' samples. Both conserved end residues are part of each CDR3. Fields, in order: clone size, V gene, CDR3 protein. The listing skips clone size in some rows; elsewhere it reads once, few, many or a size class.

. TRBV12-3/TRBV12-4 CASSQLRGGGYTF
. TRBV6-5 CASSYDSGSTDTQYF
few TRBV12-3/TRBV12-4 CASRFGRNQPQHF
many TRBV7-2 CASSLRSGDSYEQYF
. TRBV11-3 CASSLGALEQFF
. TRBV5-4 CASSRLDSTDTQYF
. TRBV7-8 CASSPYTRTTQYF
many TRBV7-2 CASSLAGGGFRGYTF
. TRBV6-2/TRBV6-3 CASSWDYGYTF
. TRBV12-3/TRBV12-4 CASSFAGGGNTGELFF
few TRBV11-2 CASSLALAEAFF
few TRBV28 CASSELRGFNYGYTF
many TRBV7-2 CASSSKGDRGTYEQYF
. TRBV29-1 CSVGRDLYNEQFF
few TRBV2 CASSEASPLHF
. TRBV7-8 CASSLFGRRSTGELFF
many TRBV10-3 CAISDLDTGGIYNEQFF
few TRBV6-6 CASSYGTGDGEQFF
. TRBV11-2 CASSLGRGAVSGSPLHF
. TRBV27 CASSSGLAVAEQFF
. TRBV7-9 CASSTNMEGQFF
. TRBV20-1 CSARDHRDTQYF
few TRBV6-1 CASSYSVTNTEAFF
. TRBV2 CASSAQSRTDTQYF
many TRBV12-3/TRBV12-4 CASSPGTVNTEAFF
. TRBV20-1 CSASPLASRTDTQYF
many TRBV7-8 CASSLSWSAEQFF
. TRBV7-2 CATKKIVETQYF
many TRBV19 CASSNDRSQTNYGYTF
. TRBV19 CASSMTPRADNSPLHF
. TRBV10-3 CAISWTSAYNEQFF
. TRBV12-3/TRBV12-4 CASSRRGRSAGTQYF
. TRBV7-9 CASSAQGRSLEGYTF
few TRBV24-1 CAVQGATNEKLFF
few TRBV2 CASRGRLSGANVLTF
many TRBV27 CASRGPYNEQFF
once TRBV11-2 CASSFSSNTGELFF
. TRBV12-5 CASGLVLSSGANVLTF
. TRBV12-5 CASGNQDPSSYNEQFF
. TRBV6-4 CASSDKRQYDGYGYTF
many TRBV7-2 CASSFTGLGNYGYTF
many TRBV24-1 CATSEGQGASYNEQFF
few TRBV7-3 CASSLASTTEAFF
many TRBV19 CASSAGRSRSYNEQFF
few TRBV24-1 CATSENSGRDYNEQFF
. TRBV11-2 CASSRELRGVGEKLFF
many TRBV7-2 CASSSGTVNNEQFF
. TRBV7-2 CASSLEALAGVGGELFF
few TRBV12-3/TRBV12-4 CASSPDRPLEQYF
many TRBV27 CASSYPGNTEAFF
few TRBV27 CASTTRDGLSYNEQFF
. TRBV7-9 CASSSLDRGEEKLFF
few TRBV2 CASIPDGNYNEQFF
. TRBV25-1 CASSVASGNNEQFF
few TRBV20-1 CSARPGLAGGNYEQYF
. TRBV7-3 CASSFGGSATDTQYF
many TRBV9 CASSGGRETQYF
. TRBV27 CASSVKTGQTEAFF
many TRBV6-1 CASSEFPGRTDQPQHF